This T cell receptor (beta chain) was obtained from a study of Ad26.COV2.S vaccination and SARS-CoV-2 variants. Regarding treatment: over 15 received Ad26.COV2.S at low or high dose, single or two shots; about 5 received placebo; per-sample allocation not given. It was on day 63 after the first vaccine or placebo injection that samples were taken. Using immunoSEQ multiplex PCR, the repertoire was profiled, and TCRdb retains in-frame clones only, with some absent. The top ten hold approximately 12% of the sample, which has some 250,000 clones, 70% to 90% seen once. Germline V lookup: CDR1 SNHLY, CDR2 FYNNEI. The CDR3 is 15 residues long. The V and J ends lost 4 bases and 3 bases respectively, with 15 bases between them. Study-level findings and limits: Among vaccine recipients, spike-specific TCR breadth exceeded that of placebo recipients.

Only a few counts were recorded for this clone. What it binds is not known. The sequencing used peripheral blood, collected in a trial of Ad26.COV2.S vaccine versus placebo. The source of this sequence is a person between 18 and 65 years old who received the Ad26.COV2.S COVID-19 vaccine or a placebo. The chain employs TRBV2 and TRBJ1-1; maybe TRBD1 (5 bases). DNA for the CDR3: TGTGCCAGCAGTGGGTCGGCAGGGCCTTACACTGAAGCTTTCTTT. This translates into CASSGSAGPYTEAFF.